Presented here are 25 T cell receptor beta chains from one specimen sequenced in a study of beta chain features in type 1 diabetes. The investigators reverse transcribed all of the isolated RNA, so they sequenced expressed TCRB transcripts. The repertoire was sequenced with immunoSEQ multiplex PCR; TCRdb's copy has only in-frame clones and lacks some. The sample includes hundreds of thousands of clones, about a sixth of them seen just once. Sequencing was performed on naive CD4+ T cells from blood. The receptors come from a young man in good health.

In its sample, this clone was seen a few times. The chain recombines TRBV29-1 with TRBJ1-3; the D is unclear. With 3 bases removed from V and 7 bases from J, the gap between germline ends came to 7 bases. The CDR3 length is 11 residues. In germline, CDR1 is SQVTM, CDR2 ANQGSEA. The DNA for the CDR3 is TGCAGCGTTGAGGTCGGGAACACCATATATTTT. This translates into CSVEVGNTIYF.

This chain connects TRBV10-3 to TRBJ2-1; 8 bases agree with TRBD1. V was clipped by 5 bases and J by 7 bases; unmatched bases: 13. Germline V gives CDR1 ENHRY, CDR2 SYGVKD. CDR3 length: 16 amino acids. CDR3 in DNA: TGTGCCATCAGTCTTTTGGGGACAGGAAATGGGAATGAGCAGTTCTTC. It codes for CAISLLGTGNGNEQFF.

The chain combines TRBV19 with TRBJ2-3; D unclear. V lost 5 bases, J lost 2 bases, and 11 bases lay in between. CDR1 is LNHDA and CDR2 is SQIVND in the germline V gene (reference sequence). The CDR3 has 14 amino acids. The CDR3 DNA is TGTGCCAGTAGTGCGGATCGGCCCACAGATACGCAGTATTTT. It codes for CASSADRPTDTQYF. Full variable domain (rest looked up from reference TRBV19 and TRBJ2-3): DGGITQSPKYLFRKEGQNVTLSCEQNLNHDAMYWYRQDPGQGLRLIYYSQIVNDFQKGDIAEGYSVSREKKESFPLTVTSAQKNPTAFYLCASSADRPTDTQYFGPGTRLTVL.

V and J are TRBV7-8 and TRBJ1-5, with D possibly being TRBD1 (6 bases). The CDR3 covers 17 residues. Between the trimmed V and J ends, which lost 4 bases and 5 bases, there was a span of 21 bases. Germline CDR1 reads SGHVS; CDR2 reads FQNEAQ. DNA of the CDR3: TGTGCCAGCAGCTCTCCGACCACAGGGATCCGGCATCAGCCCCAGCATTTT. Its protein product is CASSSPTTGIRHQPQHF.

This clone has more than one count but fewer than ten. The rearrangement uses TRBV5-1 and TRBJ2-5, with 8 bases matching TRBD2. This CDR3 comprises 16 residues. Trimming cost V 3 bases and J 1 base; bases outside gene matches: 8. Germline-derived CDR1 and CDR2 are SGHRS and YFSETQ. The CDR3 spells CASSSSLAGGQETQYF. The CDR3 DNA is TGCGCCAGCAGCTCGTCACTCGCGGGGGGCCAAGAGACCCAGTACTTC.

This chain uses TRBV7-2 with TRBJ2-7; TRBD2 matches at 12 bases. CDR3 length: 17 residues. Trimming at V came to 2 bases and at J to 6 bases, leaving 11 bases not matched to a gene. Germline V gene sequence: CDR1 SGHTA, CDR2 FQGNSA. CDR3 DNA sequence: TGTGCCAGCAGCTTAACCTACGGAACTAGCGGGAGGAGCGAGCAGTACTTC. This encodes CASSLTYGTSGRSEQYF.

The chain carries TRBV7-9 and TRBJ2-3; 7 bases map to TRBD2. The J segment lost 2 bases and the V segment lost 1 base, leaving 6 bases of the junction unmatched. CDR3 length: 16 residues. From germline, CDR1 is SEHNR and CDR2 FQNEAQ (reference sequence). The CDR3 region is CASSLGGTISTDTQYF. The CDR3 DNA reads TGTGCCAGCAGCTTAGGCGGGACTATCTCCACAGATACGCAGTATTTT.

This clone was detected only a few times. The gene calls are TRBV27 and TRBJ2-1; TRBD2 matches at 13 bases. The J segment lost 10 bases and the V segment lost 4 bases, leaving 7 bases of the junction unmatched. The CDR3 sequence is 15 residues long. Germline V gene lookup returns CDR1 MNHEY and CDR2 SMNVEV (reference sequence). In nucleotides, the CDR3 is TGTGCCAGCAGTTCCGGACTAGCGGGAGTGGGAGAGCAGTTCTTC. Translating gives CASSSGLAGVGEQFF.

The sample holds a few counts of this clone. The genes are TRBV7-3 and TRBJ2-3; D gene unclear. Germline V gives CDR1 SGHTA, CDR2 FQGTGA. The CDR3 sequence is 14 residues long. Trimming took 2 bases from V and 4 from J, leaving 10 bases between them. In DNA form, the CDR3 reads TGTGCCAGCAGCTTAGGTGGGAACTCAGATACGCAGTATTTT. Translating gives CASSLGGNSDTQYF. The whole variable domain, filled in from reference TRBV7-3 and TRBJ2-3, reads GAGVSQTPSNKVTEKGKYVELRCDPISGHTALYWYRQSLGQGPEFLIYFQGTGAADDSGLPNDRFFAVRPEGSVSTLKIQRTERGDSAVYLCASSLGGNSDTQYFGPGTRLTVL.

The chain combines TRBV18 with TRBJ2-5; tentatively, D is TRBD1 (5 bases). Trimming removed 1 base at V and 5 bases at J, with 11 bases between. The CDR3 runs 14 residues. Germline-derived CDR1 and CDR2 are KGHSH and LQKENI. The CDR3 region is CASSPRAGSETQYF. The CDR3 bases are TGTGCCAGCTCACCACGGGCAGGGTCGGAGACCCAGTACTTC.

The rearrangement links TRBV28 to TRBJ2-5; D may be TRBD1 or TRBD2 (5 bases each). The germline V gene encodes CDR1 MDHEN and CDR2 SYDVKM. Between the trimmed V and J ends, which lost 6 bases and 2 bases, there was a span of 10 bases. The CDR3 length is 13 residues. CDR3 in DNA: TGTGCCAGCAGAGGGACCACGCAAGAGACCCAGTACTTC. This encodes CASRGTTQETQYF. The whole variable domain, filled in from reference TRBV28 and TRBJ2-5, reads DVKVTQSSRYLVKRTGEKVFLECVQDMDHENMFWYRQDPGLGLRLIYFSYDVKMKEKGDIPEGYSVSREKKERFSLILESASTNQTSMYLCASRGTTQETQYFGPGTRLLVL.

The chain couples TRBV27 to TRBJ2-5; D call uncertain. Germline CDR1 and CDR2: MNHEY and SMNVEV (reference sequence). V dropped 6 bases and J dropped 0 bases, with 11 bases sitting between them. There are 14 residues in the CDR3. For the CDR3, the DNA is TGTGCCAGCAGGAAATCAGGATACCAAGAGACCCAGTACTTC. Translation gives CASRKSGYQETQYF.

This clone was seen a few times. CDR3 region: CASSSSGPGELFF. CDR3 bases: TGTGCCAGCAGCTCGTCGGGACCCGGGGAGCTGTTTTTT. The V and J genes are TRBV7-8 and TRBJ2-2; D possibly matches TRBD1 or TRBD2 (5 bases each). Germline-derived CDR1 and CDR2 are SGHVS and FQNEAQ. The CDR3 contains 13 residues. The germline V and J ends were trimmed by 4 bases and 6 bases, with 9 bases remaining between them.

This clone came up a few times. The gene calls are TRBV10-3 and TRBJ1-5; D is unclear. Germline values: CDR1 ENHRY, CDR2 SYGVKD. This CDR3 is built from 16 residues. The V end was cut by 3 bases, the J end by 1 base, with 13 bases between. The CDR3, as DNA: TGTGCCATCAGTGACGGTGGGATGGCGAGCAATCAGCCCCAGCATTTT. This translates into CAISDGGMASNQPQHF.

This clone has just a few counts. The CDR3 loop is CASSQQGIAKNIQYF. As DNA, the CDR3 is TGTGCCAGCAGTCAACAGGGGATAGCCAAAAACATTCAGTACTTC. The gene calls are TRBV6-5 and TRBJ2-4; 7 bases map to TRBD1. The CDR3 extends over 15 amino acids. CDR1 and CDR2 from the germline V gene are MNHEY and SVGAGI. J was trimmed by 0 bases and V by 5 bases; bases with no gene match: 4.

The chain links TRBV5-4 to TRBJ2-7; 12 bases align to TRBD2. The CDR3 consists of 17 residues. Looked up from germline, CDR1 is SGHNT and CDR2 is YYREEE (reference sequence). With V trimmed by 4 bases and J by 1 base, 9 bases remained unmatched. In DNA, the CDR3 is TGTGCCAGCAGCCCTGGGGGGACTAGCGGGCCGTCCTACGAGCAGTACTTC. Translation: CASSPGGTSGPSYEQYF.

The V gene is TRBV29-1, the J gene TRBJ2-3; TRBD2 agrees at 15 bases. The junction had 6 bases not matched to a gene; V was cut back by 7 bases and J by 4 bases. Germline V gives CDR1 SQVTM, CDR2 ANQGSEA. The CDR3 is 15 residues long. The CDR3 protein is CSAHRTSGRADTQYF. The CDR3 DNA reads TGCAGCGCCCACAGGACTAGCGGGAGGGCAGATACGCAGTATTTT.

This clone has a handful of counts. The chain is built from TRBV18 and TRBJ2-5; D may match TRBD1 or TRBD2 (5 bases each). The J call may not be correct, given that the DNA end is closer to TRBJ2-7. Germline V gene sequence: CDR1 KGHSH, CDR2 LQKENI. The length of the CDR3 is 14 residues. This CDR3 is CASSSGTANYEQYF. The DNA of the CDR3 is TGTGCCAGCTCATCCGGGACGGCCAACTACGAGCAGTACTTC.

J is TRBJ2-1 and V is TRBV11-2, with 9 bases that match TRBD2. Germline trimming cut 3 bases from V and 6 bases from J; bases unmatched to any gene: 9. Germline loops: CDR1 SGHAT, CDR2 FQNNGV. This CDR3 region has 16 residues. The CDR3 DNA reads TGTGCCAGCAGCTTTGTGGCGGGAGGGCGAGGCAATGAGCAGTTCTTC. Protein product: CASSFVAGGRGNEQFF.

The V gene is TRBV7-2, the J gene TRBJ2-7; D remains unclear. The CDR3 contains 14 residues. Trimming cost V 2 bases and J 2 bases, with 10 bases left between them. The V gene's germline CDR1 is SGHTA and CDR2 FQGNSA. The CDR3 DNA sequence: TGTGCCAGCAGCTTATTAGGGATTACCTACGAGCAGTACTTC. It codes for CASSLLGITYEQYF. The variable domain in full, with the rest retrieved from reference TRBV7-2 and TRBJ2-7, is GAGVSQSPSNKVTEKGKDVELRCDPISGHTALYWYRQSLGQGLEFLIYFQGNSAPDKSGLPSDRFSAERTGGSVSTLTIQRTQQEDSAVYLCASSLLGITYEQYFGPGTRLTVT.

This clone was seen a few times. The chain uses TRBV11-2 and TRBJ2-4; 9 nucleotides line up with TRBD1. Trimming removed 4 bases from V and 1 base from J; junction bases left unmatched: 17. From germline, CDR1 is SGHAT and CDR2 FQNNGV. The CDR3 spans 20 residues. The CDR3 spells CASSSEGPGTGSFAKNIQYF. The CDR3 region has the DNA TGTGCCAGCAGCTCAGAAGGTCCTGGGACAGGGTCCTTTGCCAAAAACATTCAGTACTTC.

This chain connects TRBV19 to TRBJ2-1; D may be TRBD2 (6 bases). The V end lost 5 bases, the J end lost 5 bases, and 10 bases lay between the germline ends. CDR1 LNHDA and CDR2 SQIVND come from the germline V gene (reference sequence). The CDR3 loop spans 13 amino acids. CDR3 sequence: CASSARLDNEQFF. The CDR3 DNA reads as TGTGCCAGTAGTGCTAGACTAGACAATGAGCAGTTCTTC.

This chain uses TRBV19 with TRBJ2-5, with no clear D. This CDR3 comprises 14 residues. Germline CDR1 and CDR2: LNHDA and SQIVND (reference sequence). The ends were cut back, 3 bases at V and 7 bases at J, with 15 bases in the middle. CDR3: CASSISLGFRTQYF. CDR3 coding DNA: TGTGCCAGTAGTATCAGCCTGGGTTTTCGGACCCAGTACTTC.

This clone turned up a few times. The chain is built from TRBV7-7 and TRBJ2-7; D might be TRBD2 (5 bases). The ends were cut back, 5 bases at V and 6 bases at J, with 17 bases in the middle. The length of the CDR3 is 14 residues. Germline V gene data show CDR1 as SSHAT and CDR2 as FNYEAQ (reference sequence). The CDR3: CASSATIPPVEQYF. The CDR3 nucleotides read TGTGCCAGCAGCGCGACTATCCCGCCAGTCGAGCAGTACTTC.

The V gene is TRBV18, the J gene TRBJ1-3; D remains unclear. The V end lost 3 bases, the J end lost 2 bases, and 14 bases lay between the germline ends. Germline CDR1 is KGHSH and CDR2 is LQKENI. This CDR3 is built from 16 residues. The chain's CDR3 is CASSPFEGDTGNTIYF. In DNA form, the CDR3 reads TGTGCCAGCTCACCGTTTGAGGGAGATACTGGAAACACCATATATTTT.